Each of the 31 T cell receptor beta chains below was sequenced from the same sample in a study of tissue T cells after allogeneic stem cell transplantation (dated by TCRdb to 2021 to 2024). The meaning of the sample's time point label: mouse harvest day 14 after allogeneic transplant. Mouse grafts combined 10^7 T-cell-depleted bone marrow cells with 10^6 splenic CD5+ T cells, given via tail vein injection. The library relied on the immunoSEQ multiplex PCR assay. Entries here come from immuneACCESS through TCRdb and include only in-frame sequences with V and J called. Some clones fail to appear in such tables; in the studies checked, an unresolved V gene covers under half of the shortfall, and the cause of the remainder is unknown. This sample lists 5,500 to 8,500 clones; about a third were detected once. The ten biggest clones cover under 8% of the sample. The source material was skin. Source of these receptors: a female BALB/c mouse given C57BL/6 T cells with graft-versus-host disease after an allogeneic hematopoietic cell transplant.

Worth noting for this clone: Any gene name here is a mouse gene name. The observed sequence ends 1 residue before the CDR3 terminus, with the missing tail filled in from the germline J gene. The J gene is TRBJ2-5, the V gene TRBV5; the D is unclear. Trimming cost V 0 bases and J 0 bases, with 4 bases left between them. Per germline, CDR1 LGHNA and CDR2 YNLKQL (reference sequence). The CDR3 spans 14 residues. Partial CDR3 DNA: TGTGCCAGCAGCCAAGACAGGAACCAAGACACCCAGTAC. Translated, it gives CASSQDRNQDTQY. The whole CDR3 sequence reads CASSQDRNQDTQYF.

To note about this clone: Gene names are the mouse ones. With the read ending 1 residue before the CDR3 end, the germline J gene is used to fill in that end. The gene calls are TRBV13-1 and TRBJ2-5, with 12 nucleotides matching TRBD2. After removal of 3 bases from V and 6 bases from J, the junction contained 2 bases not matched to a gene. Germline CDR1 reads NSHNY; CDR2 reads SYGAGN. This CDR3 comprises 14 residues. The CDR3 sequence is CASSGGLGGDTQYF. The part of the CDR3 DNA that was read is TGTGCCAGCAGTGGGGGACTGGGGGGCGACACCCAGTAC.

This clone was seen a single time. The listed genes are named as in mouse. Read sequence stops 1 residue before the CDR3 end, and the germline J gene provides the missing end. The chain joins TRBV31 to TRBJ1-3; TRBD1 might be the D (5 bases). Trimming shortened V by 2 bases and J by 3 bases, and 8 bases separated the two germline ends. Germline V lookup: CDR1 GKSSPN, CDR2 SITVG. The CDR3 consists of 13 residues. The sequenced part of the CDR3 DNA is TGTGCCTGGAGTAGAGGGGATGGAAATACGCTCTAT. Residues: CAWSRGDGNTLY. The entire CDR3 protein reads CAWSRGDGNTLYF.

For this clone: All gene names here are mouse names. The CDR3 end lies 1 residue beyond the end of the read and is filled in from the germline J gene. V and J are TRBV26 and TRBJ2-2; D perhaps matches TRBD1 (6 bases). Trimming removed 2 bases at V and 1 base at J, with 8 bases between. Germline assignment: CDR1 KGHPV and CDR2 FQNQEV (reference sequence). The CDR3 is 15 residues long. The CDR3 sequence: CASSLRTVNTGQLYF. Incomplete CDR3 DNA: TGTGCCAGCAGTCTGAGGACAGTAAACACCGGGCAGCTCTAC.

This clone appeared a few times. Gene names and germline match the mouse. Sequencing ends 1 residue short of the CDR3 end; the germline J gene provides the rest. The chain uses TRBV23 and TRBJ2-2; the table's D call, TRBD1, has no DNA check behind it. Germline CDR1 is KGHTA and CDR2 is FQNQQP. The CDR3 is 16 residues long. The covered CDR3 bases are TGCTCCAGCAGTCAGACCGGGACAGGTAACACCGGGCAGCTCTAC. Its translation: CSSSQTGTGNTGQLY. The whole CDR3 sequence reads CSSSQTGTGNTGQLYF.

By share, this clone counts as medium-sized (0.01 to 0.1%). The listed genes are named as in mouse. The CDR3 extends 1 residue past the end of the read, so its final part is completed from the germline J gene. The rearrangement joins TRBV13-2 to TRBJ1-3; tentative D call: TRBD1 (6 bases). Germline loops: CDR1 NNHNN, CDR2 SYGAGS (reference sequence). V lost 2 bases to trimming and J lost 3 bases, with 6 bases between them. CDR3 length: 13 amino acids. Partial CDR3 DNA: TGTGCCAGCGGTGAAGGGGGTGGAAATACGCTCTAT. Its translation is CASGEGGGNTLY. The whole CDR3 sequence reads CASGEGGGNTLYF.

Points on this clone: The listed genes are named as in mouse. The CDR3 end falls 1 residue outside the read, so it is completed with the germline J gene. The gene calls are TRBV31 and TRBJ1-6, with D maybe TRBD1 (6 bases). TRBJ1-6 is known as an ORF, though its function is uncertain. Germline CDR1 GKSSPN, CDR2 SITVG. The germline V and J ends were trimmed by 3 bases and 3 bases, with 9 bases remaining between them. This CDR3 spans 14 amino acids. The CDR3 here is CAWRGGFYNSPLYF. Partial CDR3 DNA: TGTGCCTGGAGAGGGGGATTCTATAATTCGCCCCTCTAC.

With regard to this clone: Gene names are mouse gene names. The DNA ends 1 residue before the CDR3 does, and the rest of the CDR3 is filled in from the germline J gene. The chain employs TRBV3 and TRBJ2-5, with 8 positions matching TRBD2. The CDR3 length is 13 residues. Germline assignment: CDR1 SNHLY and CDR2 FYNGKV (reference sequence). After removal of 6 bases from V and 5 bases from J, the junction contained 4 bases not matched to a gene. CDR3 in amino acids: CASRGTGGDTQYF. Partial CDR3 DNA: TGTGCCAGCAGGGGGACTGGAGGAGACACCCAGTAC.

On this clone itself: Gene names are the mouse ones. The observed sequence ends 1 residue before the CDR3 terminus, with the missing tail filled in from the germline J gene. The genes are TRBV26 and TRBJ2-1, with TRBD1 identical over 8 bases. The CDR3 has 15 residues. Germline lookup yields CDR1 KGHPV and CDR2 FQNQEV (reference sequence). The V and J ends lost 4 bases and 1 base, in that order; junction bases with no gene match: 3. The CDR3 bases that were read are TGTGCCAGCAGTCCGGACAGGGTCAACTATGCTGAGCAGTTC. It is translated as CASSPDRVNYAEQF. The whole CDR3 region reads CASSPDRVNYAEQFF.

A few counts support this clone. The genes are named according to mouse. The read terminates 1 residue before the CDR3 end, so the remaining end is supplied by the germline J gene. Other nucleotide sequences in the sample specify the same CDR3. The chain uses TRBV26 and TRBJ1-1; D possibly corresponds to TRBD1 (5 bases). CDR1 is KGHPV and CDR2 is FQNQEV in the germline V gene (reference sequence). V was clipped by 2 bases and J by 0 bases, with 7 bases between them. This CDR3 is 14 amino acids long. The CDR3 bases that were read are TGTGCCAGCAGTCTGCAGGGTGCAAACACAGAAGTCTTC. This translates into CASSLQGANTEVF. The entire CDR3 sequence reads CASSLQGANTEVFF.

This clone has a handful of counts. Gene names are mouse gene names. CDR3 region: CASSLGTEVFF. The CDR3 DNA, read in part, is TGTGCCAGCAGTCTGGGGACAGAAGTCTTC. The rearrangement uses TRBV26 and TRBJ1-1; no clear D gene. The read is 1 residue too short to cover the CDR3 end, so that end is filled in from the germline J gene. The germline V gene has CDR1 KGHPV and CDR2 FQNQEV (reference sequence). Trimming took 2 bases from V and 5 from J, leaving 3 bases between them. This CDR3 is built from 11 residues.

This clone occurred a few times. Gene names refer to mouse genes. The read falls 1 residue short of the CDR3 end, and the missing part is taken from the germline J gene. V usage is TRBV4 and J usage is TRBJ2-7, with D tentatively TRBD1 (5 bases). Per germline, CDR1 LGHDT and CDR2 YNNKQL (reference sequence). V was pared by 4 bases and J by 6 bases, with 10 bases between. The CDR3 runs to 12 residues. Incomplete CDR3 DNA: TGTGCCAGCAGCTTTCCCAGGGTTGAACAGTAC. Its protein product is CASSFPRVEQY. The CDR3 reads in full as CASSFPRVEQYF.

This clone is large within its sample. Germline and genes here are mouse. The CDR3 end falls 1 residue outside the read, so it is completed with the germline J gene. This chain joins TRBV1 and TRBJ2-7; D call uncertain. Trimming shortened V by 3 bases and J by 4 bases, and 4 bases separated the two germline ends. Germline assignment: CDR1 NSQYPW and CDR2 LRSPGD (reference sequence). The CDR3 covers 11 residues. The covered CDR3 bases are TGCACCTGCAGTGCCCGGTATGAACAGTAC. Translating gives CTCSARYEQY. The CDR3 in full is CTCSARYEQYF. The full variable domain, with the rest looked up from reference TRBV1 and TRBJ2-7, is VTLLEQNPRWRLVPRGQAVNLRCILKNSQYPWMSWYQQDLQKQLQWLFTLRSPGDKEVKSLPGADYLATRVTDTELRLQVANMSQGRTLYCTCSARYEQYFGPGTRLTVL.

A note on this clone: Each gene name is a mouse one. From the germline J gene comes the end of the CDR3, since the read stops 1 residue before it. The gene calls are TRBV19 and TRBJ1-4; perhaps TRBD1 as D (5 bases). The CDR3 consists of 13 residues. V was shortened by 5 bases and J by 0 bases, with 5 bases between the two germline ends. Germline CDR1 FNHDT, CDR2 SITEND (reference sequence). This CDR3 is CASRGVSNERLFF. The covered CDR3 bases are TGTGCCAGCAGAGGGGTTTCCAACGAAAGATTATTT.

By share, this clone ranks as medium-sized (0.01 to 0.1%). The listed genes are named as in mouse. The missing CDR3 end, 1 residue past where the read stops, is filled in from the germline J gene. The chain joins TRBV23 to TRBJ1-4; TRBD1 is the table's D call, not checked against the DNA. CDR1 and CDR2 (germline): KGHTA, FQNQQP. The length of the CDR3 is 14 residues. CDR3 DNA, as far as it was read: TGCTCCAGCAGTCAAACAGTATCCAACGAAAGATTATTT. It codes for CSSSQTVSNERLF. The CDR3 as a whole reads CSSSQTVSNERLFF.

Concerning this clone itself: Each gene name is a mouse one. This CDR3 reads CASSLSWYAEQFF. The sequenced part of the CDR3 DNA is TGTGCCAGCTCTCTCAGCTGGTATGCTGAGCAGTTC. The V and J genes are TRBV12-2 and TRBJ2-1; D not certain. The read comes to an end 1 residue before the CDR3 does, leaving the germline J gene to fill in the end. From germline, CDR1 is SGHLS and CDR2 HYDKME. V gave up 0 bases and J gave up 4 bases, with 6 bases separating them. The CDR3 consists of 13 residues.

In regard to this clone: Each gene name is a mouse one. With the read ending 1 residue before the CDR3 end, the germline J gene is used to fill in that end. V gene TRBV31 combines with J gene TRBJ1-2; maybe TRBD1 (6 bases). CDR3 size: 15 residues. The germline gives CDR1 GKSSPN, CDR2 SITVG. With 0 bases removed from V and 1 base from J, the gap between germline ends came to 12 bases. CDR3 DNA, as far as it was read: TGTGCCTGGAGTCTAGTGGGGGCGCGAAACTCCGACTACACC. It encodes CAWSLVGARNSDYT. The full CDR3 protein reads CAWSLVGARNSDYTF.

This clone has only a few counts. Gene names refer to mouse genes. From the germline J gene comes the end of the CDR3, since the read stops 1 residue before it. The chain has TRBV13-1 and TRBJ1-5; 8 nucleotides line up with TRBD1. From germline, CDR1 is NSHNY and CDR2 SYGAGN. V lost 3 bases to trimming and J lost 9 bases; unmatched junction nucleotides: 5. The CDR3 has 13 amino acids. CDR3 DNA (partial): TGTGCCAGCAGTGGAGACAGGGGAAGGGCTCCGCTT. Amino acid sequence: CASSGDRGRAPL. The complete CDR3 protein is CASSGDRGRAPLF.

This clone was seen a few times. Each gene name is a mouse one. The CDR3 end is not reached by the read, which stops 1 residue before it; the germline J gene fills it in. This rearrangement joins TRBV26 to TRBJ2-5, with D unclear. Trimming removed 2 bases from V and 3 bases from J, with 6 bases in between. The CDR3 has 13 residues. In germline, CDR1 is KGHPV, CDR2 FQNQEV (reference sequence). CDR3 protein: CASSLISQDTQYF. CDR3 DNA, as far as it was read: TGTGCCAGCAGTCTGATCAGTCAAGACACCCAGTAC.

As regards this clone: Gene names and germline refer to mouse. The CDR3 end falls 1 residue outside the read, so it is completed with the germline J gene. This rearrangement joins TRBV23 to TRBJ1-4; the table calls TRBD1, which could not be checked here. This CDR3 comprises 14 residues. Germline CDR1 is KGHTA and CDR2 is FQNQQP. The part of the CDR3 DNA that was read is TGCTCCAGCCCAAGACAGGGGTTCAACGAAAGATTATTT. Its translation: CSSPRQGFNERLF. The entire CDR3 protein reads CSSPRQGFNERLFF.

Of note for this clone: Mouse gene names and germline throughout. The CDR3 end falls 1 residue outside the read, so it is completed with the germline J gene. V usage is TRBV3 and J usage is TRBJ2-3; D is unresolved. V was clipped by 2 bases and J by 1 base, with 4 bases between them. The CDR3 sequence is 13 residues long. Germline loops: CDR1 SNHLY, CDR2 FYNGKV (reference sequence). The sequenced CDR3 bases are TGTGCCAGCAGCTTACGGGGTGCAGAAACGCTGTAT. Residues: CASSLRGAETLY. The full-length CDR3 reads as CASSLRGAETLYF.

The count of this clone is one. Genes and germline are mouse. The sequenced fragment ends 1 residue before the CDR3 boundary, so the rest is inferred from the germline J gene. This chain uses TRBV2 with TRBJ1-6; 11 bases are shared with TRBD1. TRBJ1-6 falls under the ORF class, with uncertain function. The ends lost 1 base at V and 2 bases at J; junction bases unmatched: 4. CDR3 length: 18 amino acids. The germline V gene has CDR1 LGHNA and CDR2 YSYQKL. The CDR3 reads CASSQAPGQGAYNSPLYF. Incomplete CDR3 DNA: TGTGCCAGCAGCCAAGCACCGGGACAGGGGGCCTATAATTCGCCCCTCTAC.

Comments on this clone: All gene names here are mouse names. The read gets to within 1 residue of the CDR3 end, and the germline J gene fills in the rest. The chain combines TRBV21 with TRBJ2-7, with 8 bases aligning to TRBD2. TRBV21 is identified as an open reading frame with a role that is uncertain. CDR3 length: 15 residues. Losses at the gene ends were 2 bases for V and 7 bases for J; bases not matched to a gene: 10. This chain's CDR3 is CASSQKGGGREEQYF. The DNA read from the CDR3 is TGTGCTAGCAGTCAAAAAGGGGGGGGGCGCGAGGAACAGTAC.

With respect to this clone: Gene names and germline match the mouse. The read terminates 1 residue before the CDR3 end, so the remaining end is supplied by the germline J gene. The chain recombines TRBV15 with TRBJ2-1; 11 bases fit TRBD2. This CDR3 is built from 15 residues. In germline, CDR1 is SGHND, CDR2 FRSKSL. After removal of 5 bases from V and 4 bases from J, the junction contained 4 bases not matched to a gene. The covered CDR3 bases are TGTGCCAGCAGTCCAACTGGGGGGGCTTATGCTGAGCAGTTC. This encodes CASSPTGGAYAEQF. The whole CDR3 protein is CASSPTGGAYAEQFF.

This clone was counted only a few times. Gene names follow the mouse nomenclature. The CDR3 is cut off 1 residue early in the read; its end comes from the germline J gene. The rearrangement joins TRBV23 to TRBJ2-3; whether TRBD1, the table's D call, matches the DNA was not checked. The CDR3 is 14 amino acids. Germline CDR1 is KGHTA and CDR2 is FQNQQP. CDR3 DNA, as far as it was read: TGCTCCAGCAGTCTTTGGACAGGGACAGAAACGCTGTAT. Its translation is CSSSLWTGTETLY. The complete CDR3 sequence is CSSSLWTGTETLYF.

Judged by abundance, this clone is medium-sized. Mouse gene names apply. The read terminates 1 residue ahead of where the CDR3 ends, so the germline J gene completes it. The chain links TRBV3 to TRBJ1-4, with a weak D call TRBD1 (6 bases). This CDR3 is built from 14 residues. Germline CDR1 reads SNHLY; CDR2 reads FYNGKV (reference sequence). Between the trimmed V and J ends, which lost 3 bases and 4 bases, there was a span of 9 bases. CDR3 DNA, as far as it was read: TGTGCCAGCAGCTTGGGACAAAACAACGAAAGATTATTT. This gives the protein CASSLGQNNERLF. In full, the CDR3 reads CASSLGQNNERLFF.

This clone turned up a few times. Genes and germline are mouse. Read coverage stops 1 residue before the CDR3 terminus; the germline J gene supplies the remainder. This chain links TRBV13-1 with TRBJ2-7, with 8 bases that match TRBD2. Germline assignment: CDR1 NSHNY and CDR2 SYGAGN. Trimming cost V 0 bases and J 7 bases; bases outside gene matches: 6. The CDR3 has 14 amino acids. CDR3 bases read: TGTGCCAGCAGTGATGCACCGGGGGGGCGGGAACAGTAC. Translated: CASSDAPGGREQY. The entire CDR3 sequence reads CASSDAPGGREQYF.

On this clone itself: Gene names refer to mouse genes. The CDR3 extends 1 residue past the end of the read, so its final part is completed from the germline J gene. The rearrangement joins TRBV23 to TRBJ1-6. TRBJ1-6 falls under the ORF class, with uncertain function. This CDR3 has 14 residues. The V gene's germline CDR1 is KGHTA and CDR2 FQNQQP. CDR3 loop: CSSSQSGVNSPLYF. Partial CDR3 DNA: TGCTCCAGCAGTCAATCTGGGGTAAATTCGCCCCTCTAC.

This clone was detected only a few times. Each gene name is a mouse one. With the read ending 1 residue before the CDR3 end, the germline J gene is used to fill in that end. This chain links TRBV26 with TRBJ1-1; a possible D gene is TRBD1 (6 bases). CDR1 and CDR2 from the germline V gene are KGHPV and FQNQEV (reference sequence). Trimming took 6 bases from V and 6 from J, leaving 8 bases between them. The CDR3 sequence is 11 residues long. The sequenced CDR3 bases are TGTGCCAGCAGCCAGGGGCCAGAAGTCTTC. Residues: CASSQGPEVF. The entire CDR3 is CASSQGPEVFF.

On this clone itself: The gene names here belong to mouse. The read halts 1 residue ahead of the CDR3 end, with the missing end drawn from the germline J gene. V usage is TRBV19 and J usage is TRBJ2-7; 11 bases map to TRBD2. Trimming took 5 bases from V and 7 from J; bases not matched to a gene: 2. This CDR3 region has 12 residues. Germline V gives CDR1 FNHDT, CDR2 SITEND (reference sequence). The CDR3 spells CASRDWGEEQYF. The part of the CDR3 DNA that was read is TGTGCCAGCAGGGACTGGGGGGAGGAACAGTAC.

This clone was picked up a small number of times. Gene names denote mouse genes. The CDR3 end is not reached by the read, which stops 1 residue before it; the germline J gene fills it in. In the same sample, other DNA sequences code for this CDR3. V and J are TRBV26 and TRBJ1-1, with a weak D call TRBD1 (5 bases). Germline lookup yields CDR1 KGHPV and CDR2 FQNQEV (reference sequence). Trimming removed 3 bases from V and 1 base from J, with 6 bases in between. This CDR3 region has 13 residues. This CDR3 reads CASSLGTNTEVFF. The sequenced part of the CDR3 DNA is TGTGCCAGCAGTCTAGGGACGAACACAGAAGTCTTC.